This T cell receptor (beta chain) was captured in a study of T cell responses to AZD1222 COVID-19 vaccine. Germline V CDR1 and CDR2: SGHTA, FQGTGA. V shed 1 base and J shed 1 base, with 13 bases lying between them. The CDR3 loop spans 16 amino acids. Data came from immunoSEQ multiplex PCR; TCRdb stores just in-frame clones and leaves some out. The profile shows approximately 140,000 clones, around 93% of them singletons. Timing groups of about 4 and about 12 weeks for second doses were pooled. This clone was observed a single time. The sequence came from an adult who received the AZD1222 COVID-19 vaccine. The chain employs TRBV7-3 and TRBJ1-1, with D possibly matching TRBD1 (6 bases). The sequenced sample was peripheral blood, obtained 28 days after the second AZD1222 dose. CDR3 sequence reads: CASSLNARGTNTEAFF. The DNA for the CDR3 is TGTGCCAGCAGCTTAAACGCAAGGGGGACGAACACTGAAGCTTTCTTT.